This TCR beta chain was sequenced for a study of vaccination and CD4 T cells after COVID-19. About the study: Either the Pfizer-BioNTech BNT162b2 or Moderna mRNA-1273 vaccine was given as two doses.

The Oncomine TCR Beta short-read assay was what sequenced the DNA obtained from cultured CD4+ T cells. TCRdb re-called the PCR reads through MiXCR, storing one row per CDR3 protein. Of some 8,100 distinct CDR3 sequences in the sample, about 46% were seen once. Treatment described: roughly 10-day PBMC culture with coronavirus spike peptide pools or control peptides (ViraFEST assay). CDR1 is DFQATT, CDR2 SNEGSKA, per germline (reference sequence). V was shortened by 6 bases and J by 7 bases, with 24 bases between the two germline ends. The CDR3 sequence is 15 residues long. In its sample, this clonotype was seen once. The antigen is undetermined.

This sequence joins TRBV20-1 and TRBJ1-1; no firm D call. This clonotype originated in a human donor who had recovered from COVID-19. Material for sequencing was CD4+ T cells from blood, cultured in vitro. CDR3 protein: CSAVASFAQENEAFF. CDR3 coding DNA: TGCAGTGCCGTAGCCTCTTTCGCTCAGGAGAATGAAGCTTTCTTT.